The 27 T cell receptor beta chains presented below share a single source sample, sequenced in a study of T cells in women clearing cervical HPV infection. Data came from immunoSEQ multiplex PCR; TCRdb stores just in-frame clones and leaves some out. The sample table includes nearly 20,000 clones. The sample comprised blood buffy coat. The origin of the receptors is a woman between 18 and 70 years old with a cervical HPV16 infection that either progressed to CIN3+ or cleared (not recorded which).

As to this clone: The read terminates 3 residues before the CDR3 end, so the remaining end is supplied by the germline J gene. The J gene is TRBJ2-5, the V gene TRBV10-3; D not resolved. Germline CDR1 and CDR2: ENHRY and SYGVKD. V was cut by 1 base and J by 6 bases, with 9 bases left in between. This CDR3 is built from 13 residues. The part of the CDR3 DNA that was read is TGTGCCATCAGTGAGTATAAGCGTCAGACC. This translates into CAISEYKRQT. The CDR3 in full is CAISEYKRQTQYF.

Note on this clone: Read coverage stops 3 residues before the CDR3 terminus; the germline J gene supplies the remainder. The rearrangement links TRBV6-1 to TRBJ2-1, with D possibly matching TRBD1 (7 bases). The CDR3 runs 16 residues. The germline CDR1 and CDR2 sequences are MNHNS and SASEGT. V was trimmed by 4 bases and J by 1 base, leaving 14 bases between them. This chain's CDR3 is CASSGLQGRSYNEQFF. CDR3 DNA (partial): TGTGCCAGCAGTGGCTTACAGGGGAGGTCCTACAATGAG.

Worth noting for this clone: The germline gene is not matched at one end of the junction; a read error may be the cause. The read ends 3 residues early relative to the CDR3; the germline J gene fills the gap. The gene calls are TRBV5-4 and TRBJ1-1; the match to TRBD1 covers 9 bases. Germline-derived CDR1 and CDR2 are SGHNT and YYREEE (reference sequence). The CDR3 spans 14 residues. The CDR3 DNA, read in part, is TGTGCCAGCACCTTGGACAGGGGGAACACTGAA. Protein sequence: CASTLDRGNTE. The entire CDR3 protein is CASTLDRGNTEAFF.

About this clone itself: The read is 3 residues too short to cover the CDR3 end, so that end is filled in from the germline J gene. The chain carries TRBV12-3 or TRBV12-4 and TRBJ1-1; TRBD1 is a possible D gene (5 bases). This CDR3 has 13 amino acids. The V and J ends lost 6 bases and 1 base respectively, with 9 bases between them. The CDR3 here is CASRYRWNTEAFF. The CDR3 DNA, read in part, is TGTGCCAGCAGGTACAGGTGGAACACTGAA.

About this clone itself: The read ends 3 residues before the CDR3 terminus; that terminus is restored from the germline J gene. The chain employs TRBV9 and TRBJ2-4, with D tentatively TRBD1 (6 bases). The germline gives CDR1 SGDLS, CDR2 YYNGEE. There are 13 residues in the CDR3. Partial CDR3 DNA: TGTGCCAGCAGCGTAGGCAACAGGGACCGT. Protein: CASSVGNRDR. The CDR3, in full, reads CASSVGNRDRQYF.

A note on this clone: The read falls 3 residues short of the CDR3 end, and the missing part is taken from the germline J gene. J is TRBJ1-2 and V is TRBV30, with 7 bases lining up with TRBD1. The CDR3 extends over 14 amino acids. Germline CDR1 GTSNPN, CDR2 SVGIG (reference sequence). With 1 base clipped from V and 5 bases from J, the junction kept 7 bases outside the gene matches. The covered CDR3 bases are TGTGCCTGGAGTGAGTTCAGGGGGACGTATGGC. Its protein product is CAWSEFRGTYG. The complete CDR3 sequence is CAWSEFRGTYGYTF.

The CDR3 DNA, read in part, is TGTGCCAGCCAGGGTTACTACTCTGGAAACACC. Residues: CASQGYYSGNT. The entire CDR3 is CASQGYYSGNTIYF. The rearrangement links TRBV7-9 to TRBJ1-3, with a possible D match to TRBD1 (5 bases). Coverage ceases 3 residues before the CDR3 finishes, and the germline J gene fills in the end. The V end was cut by 8 bases, the J end by 0 bases, with 11 bases between. Germline lookup yields CDR1 SEHNR and CDR2 FQNEAQ (reference sequence). CDR3 length: 14 residues.

Concerning this clone: Read coverage stops 3 residues before the CDR3 terminus; the germline J gene supplies the remainder. V usage is TRBV10-3 and J usage is TRBJ1-2; maybe TRBD1 (5 bases). CDR1 is ENHRY, CDR2 SYGVKD, per germline. V was trimmed by 5 bases and J by 4 bases, leaving 11 bases between them. CDR3 size: 13 residues. The CDR3 is CAISLQAGYGYTF. CDR3 DNA, as far as it was read: TGTGCCATCAGTCTACAGGCTGGCTATGGC.

As concerns this clone: The read terminates 3 residues before the CDR3 end, so the remaining end is supplied by the germline J gene. This chain uses TRBV5-1 with TRBJ2-7; TRBD2 might be the D (5 bases). With 3 bases removed from V and 3 bases from J, the gap between germline ends came to 10 bases. Per germline, CDR1 SGHRS and CDR2 YFSETQ. This CDR3 contains 13 residues. The CDR3 spells CASSSKSGYEQYF. Incomplete CDR3 DNA: TGCGCCAGCAGCTCGAAGAGCGGCTACGAG. Complete variable domain (other parts from reference TRBV5-1 and TRBJ2-7): KAGVTQTPRYLIKTRGQQVTLSCSPISGHRSVSWYQQTPGQGLQFLFEYFSETQRNKGNFPGRFSGRQFSNSRSEMNVSTLELGDSALYLCASSSKSGYEQYFGPGTRLTVT.

With respect to this clone: The CDR3 end falls 3 residues outside the read, so it is completed with the germline J gene. The V and J genes are TRBV7-3 and TRBJ2-4; 11 bases line up with TRBD2. CDR3 length: 15 amino acids. CDR1 SGHTA and CDR2 FQGTGA come from the germline V gene. After removal of 2 bases from V and 7 bases from J, the junction contained 4 bases not matched to a gene. The chain's CDR3 is CASSLQIAGGNIQYF. The CDR3 bases that were read are TGTGCCAGCAGCTTACAAATAGCGGGGGGGAACATT.

Points on this clone: The sequence runs out 3 residues before the end of the CDR3; the remainder is reconstructed from the germline J gene. The chain carries TRBV20-1 and TRBJ1-1; 10 nucleotides match TRBD1. V gave up 5 bases and J gave up 0 bases; unmatched junction bases: 3. This CDR3 contains 14 residues. From germline, CDR1 is DFQATT and CDR2 SNEGSKA (reference sequence). The CDR3 reads CSAGDRGLNTEAFF. The sequenced part of the CDR3 DNA is TGCAGTGCTGGGGACAGGGGACTGAACACTGAA.

This clone is identified as medium-sized from frequency. The read gets to within 3 residues of the CDR3 end, and the germline J gene fills in the rest. This sample includes further DNA sequences coding for the same CDR3. V is TRBV18 and J is TRBJ2-4; possible D gene TRBD1, 6 bases. CDR1 is KGHSH and CDR2 is LQKENI in the germline V gene. The V end was cut by 2 bases, the J end by 1 base, with 21 bases between. The CDR3 contains 19 residues. The DNA read from the CDR3 is TGTGCCAGCTCACCATTGGGACAATTCAGCGTTGCGGCCAAAAACATT. This gives the protein CASSPLGQFSVAAKNI. The whole CDR3 reads CASSPLGQFSVAAKNIQYF.

As for this clone: The read finishes 3 residues shy of the CDR3 end, and the germline J gene is used to complete it. This chain joins TRBV6-4 and TRBJ2-1; maybe TRBD1 (5 bases). Trimming pared 5 bases from V and 0 bases from J, leaving 8 bases between. The CDR3 contains 14 residues. Germline CDR1 reads MRHNA; CDR2 reads SNTAGT. The CDR3 is CASSRTGSYNEQFF. The covered CDR3 bases are TGTGCCAGCAGTAGAACAGGCTCCTACAATGAG.

With respect to this clone: The read stops 3 residues short of the end of the CDR3; the missing end is completed from the germline J gene. The chain combines TRBV20-1 with TRBJ1-2, with D hard to call. V was pared by 4 bases and J by 1 base, with 16 bases between. The CDR3 length is 15 residues. The germline V gene encodes CDR1 DFQATT and CDR2 SNEGSKA (reference sequence). CDR3 DNA (partial): TGCAGTGCTAATGGAAAGGGCGGGAATAACTATGGC. It codes for CSANGKGGNNYG. The entire CDR3 protein is CSANGKGGNNYGYTF.

Turning to this clone: The sequenced fragment ends 3 residues before the CDR3 boundary, so the rest is inferred from the germline J gene. The V and J genes are TRBV19 and TRBJ1-1; a weak D match, TRBD1 (6 bases). The germline V gene has CDR1 LNHDA and CDR2 SQIVND (reference sequence). V was clipped by 6 bases and J by 1 base, with 9 bases between them. The CDR3 consists of 13 residues. Incomplete CDR3 DNA: TGTGCCAGTAGGCGCAGGGGGAACACTGAA. Translation gives CASRRRGNTE. The whole CDR3 reads CASRRRGNTEAFF.

As concerns this clone: The CDR3 end falls 3 residues outside the read, so it is completed with the germline J gene. J is TRBJ1-5 and V is TRBV19; 7 nucleotides agree with TRBD1. CDR3 length: 13 residues. The J segment lost 5 bases and the V segment lost 5 bases, leaving 3 bases of the junction unmatched. Germline V gives CDR1 LNHDA, CDR2 SQIVND (reference sequence). The CDR3 is CASSDDRDQPQHF. CDR3 DNA (partial): TGTGCCAGTAGTGACGACAGGGATCAGCCC.

The CDR3 DNA, read in part, is TGCGCCATACTAGACCGGGCGGGTGAGTCAGCCTACGAG. Translation: CAILDRAGESAYE. The whole CDR3 region reads CAILDRAGESAYEQYF. The chain carries TRBV10-2 and TRBJ2-7, with D possibly TRBD2 on 5 matching bases. The read stops 3 residues short of the end of the CDR3; the missing end is completed from the germline J gene. This CDR3 is 16 amino acids long. Trimming left V 10 bases short and J 2 bases short, with 24 bases between. From germline, CDR1 is WSHSY and CDR2 SAAADI.

Remarks on this clone: The sequence runs out 3 residues before the end of the CDR3; the remainder is reconstructed from the germline J gene. V gene TRBV4-1 combines with J gene TRBJ2-5, with 8 bases matching TRBD2. The CDR3 covers 15 residues. With 1 base clipped from V and 3 bases from J, the junction kept 4 bases outside the gene matches. In germline, CDR1 is MGHRA, CDR2 YSYEKL. Partial CDR3 DNA: TGCGCCAGCAGCCAAGGGGCGGGGGGAAAAGAGACC. Protein sequence: CASSQGAGGKET. The full-length CDR3 reads as CASSQGAGGKETQYF.

Turning to this clone: The CDR3 end falls 3 residues outside the read, so it is completed with the germline J gene. The chain employs TRBV18 and TRBJ1-5; no clear D. The CDR3 sequence is 13 residues long. Germline V gene lookup returns CDR1 KGHSH and CDR2 LQKENI. Trimming left V 4 bases short and J 3 bases short, with 7 bases between. The covered CDR3 bases are TGTGCCAGCTCACTGAGCAACAATCAGCCC. It translates to CASSLSNNQP. The full-length CDR3 reads as CASSLSNNQPQHF.

Details on this clone: The read falls 3 residues short of the CDR3 end, and the missing part is taken from the germline J gene. The chain employs TRBV5-1 and TRBJ2-3; TRBD1 matches 7 bases. Germline values: CDR1 SGHRS, CDR2 YFSETQ. Trimming removed 4 bases from V and 1 base from J; junction bases left unmatched: 9. This CDR3 has 16 amino acids. The CDR3 bases that were read are TGCGCCAGCAGCCCACGACCCCAGGGGGGCACAGATACG. Translated: CASSPRPQGGTDT. The CDR3 in its entirety is CASSPRPQGGTDTQYF.

About this clone: The CDR3 end is not reached by the read, which stops 3 residues before it; the germline J gene fills it in. The chain couples TRBV2 to TRBJ1-2; 9 bases align to TRBD1. V was pared by 4 bases and J by 4 bases, with 4 bases of the junction left unmatched. The CDR3 is 14 amino acids. Germline CDR1 and CDR2: SNHLY and FYNNEI. The CDR3 region is CASSVDRGGYGYTF. The CDR3 DNA, read in part, is TGTGCCAGCAGTGTGGACAGGGGCGGCTATGGC.

Worth noting for this clone: The CDR3 is cut off 3 residues early in the read; its end comes from the germline J gene. The chain recombines TRBV13 with TRBJ2-7; 8 positions match TRBD1. After removal of 4 bases from V and 4 bases from J, the junction contained 3 bases not matched to a gene. The CDR3 has 13 amino acids. Germline V CDR1 and CDR2: PRHDT, FYEKMQ (reference sequence). The CDR3 is CASSYRGVYEQYF. The part of the CDR3 DNA that was read is TGTGCCAGCAGCTACAGGGGGGTATACGAG.

On this clone: The read gets to within 3 residues of the CDR3 end, and the germline J gene fills in the rest. The chain carries TRBV20-1 and TRBJ2-7; possibly TRBD2 for D (5 bases). Germline V gives CDR1 DFQATT, CDR2 SNEGSKA (reference sequence). The germline V and J ends were trimmed by 6 bases and 6 bases, with 12 bases remaining between them. CDR3 length equals 11 residues. Here the CDR3 reads CSAAGVGEQYF. The CDR3 bases that were read are TGCAGTGCCGCGGGTGTGGGCGAG.

For this clone: The read terminates 3 residues ahead of where the CDR3 ends, so the germline J gene completes it. This chain links TRBV7-2 with TRBJ2-5; the D is unclear. The CDR3 is made up of 12 amino acids. Germline V gene data show CDR1 as SGHTA and CDR2 as FQGNSA. V dropped 6 bases and J dropped 0 bases, with 5 bases sitting between them. CDR3 DNA (partial): TGTGCCAGCAGTTCTTACCAAGAGACC. As protein: CASSSYQET. The entire CDR3 sequence reads CASSSYQETQYF.

Remarks on this clone: The read terminates 3 residues before the CDR3 end, so the remaining end is supplied by the germline J gene. V usage is TRBV5-6 and J usage is TRBJ2-7; TRBD2 aligns across 9 bases. The germline CDR1 and CDR2 sequences are SGHDT and YYEEEE. The length of the CDR3 is 14 residues. The J segment lost 4 bases and the V segment lost 1 base, leaving 3 bases of the junction unmatched. CDR3 DNA, as far as it was read: TGTGCCAGCAGCTTGCTGCTAGCGGGGTACGAG. Its translation: CASSLLLAGYE. The whole CDR3 sequence reads CASSLLLAGYEQYF. Full variable domain (rest looked up from reference TRBV5-6 and TRBJ2-7): DAGVTQSPTHLIKTRGQQVTLRCSPKSGHDTVSWYQQALGQGPQFIFQYYEEEERQRGNFPDRFSGHQFPNYSSELNVNALLLGDSALYLCASSLLLAGYEQYFGPGTRLTVT.

With regard to this clone: The read ends 3 residues before the CDR3 terminus; that terminus is restored from the germline J gene. The chain combines TRBV6-1 with TRBJ1-2; 7 nucleotides align to TRBD1. The V gene's germline CDR1 is MNHNS and CDR2 SASEGT. CDR3 length: 14 residues. V lost 2 bases and J lost 3; bases outside the gene matches: 3. The CDR3 loop is CASSETDRYYGYTF. The covered CDR3 bases are TGTGCCAGCAGTGAAACGGACAGGTACTATGGC.

About this clone itself: The read ends 3 residues before the CDR3 terminus; that terminus is restored from the germline J gene. The genes are TRBV18 and TRBJ2-1, with 10 bases fitting TRBD2. V was clipped by 1 base and J by 5 bases; unmatched bases: 2. There are 15 residues in the CDR3. Germline CDR1 KGHSH, CDR2 LQKENI. The CDR3 spells CASSPRTSGNNEQFF. The CDR3 bases that were read are TGTGCCAGCTCACCACGGACTAGCGGAAACAATGAG.